This T cell receptor (beta chain) was profiled in a study of blood T cell repertoires in COVID-19. The method was immunoSEQ multiplex PCR; TCRdb's version includes in-frame clones alone and lacks a portion of them. The repertoire holds fewer than 110,000 clones, with approximately 81% as singletons. V was clipped by 0 bases and J by 2 bases, with 7 bases between them. CDR1 and CDR2 (germline): SGHTA, FQGNSA. There are 14 residues in the CDR3. The gene calls are TRBV7-2 and TRBJ2-5; unclear D gene. This clonotype originated in a woman between 70 and 85 years old with active or convalescent COVID-19. The specimen sequenced was peripheral blood. CDR3 protein: CASSLASSQETQYF. CDR3 nucleotides: TGTGCCAGCAGCTTAGCCTCCAGTCAAGAGACCCAGTACTTC.